The next 21 T cell receptor beta chains were all read from a single sample in a study of Tregs in tolerant kidney transplant recipients. The method was immunoSEQ multiplex PCR; TCRdb's version includes in-frame clones alone and lacks a portion of them. This sample has 85,000 to 100,000 clones; 80% to 95% occur once, and the top ten carry 0.4% to 0.55%. The sequencing used CD4+ T cells from blood, collected before the transplant. These receptors originate from a human donor who received a combined kidney and bone marrow transplant.

The genes are TRBV14 and TRBJ2-7; weak D call: TRBD1 (5 bases). Looked up from germline, CDR1 is SGHDN and CDR2 is FVKESK. The length of the CDR3 is 11 residues. V was clipped by 1 base and J by 9 bases, with 7 bases between them. Here the CDR3 reads CASSQGGRQYF. CDR3 in DNA: TGTGCCAGCAGCCAAGGGGGCAGGCAGTACTTC.

J is TRBJ1-2 and V is TRBV5-6; tentative D call: TRBD1 (6 bases). The CDR3 has 13 amino acids. Germline V CDR1 and CDR2: SGHDT, YYEEEE. Trimming shortened V by 3 bases and J by 4 bases, and 10 bases separated the two germline ends. CDR3 DNA: TGTGCCAGCAGCTACAGGGTTCCCTATGGCTACACCTTC. It translates to CASSYRVPYGYTF.

This clone was detected only once. This rearrangement joins TRBV7-9 to TRBJ2-7, with 9 positions matching TRBD1. Per the germline V gene, CDR1 is SEHNR and CDR2 is FQNEAQ (reference sequence). The ends lost 5 bases at V and 2 bases at J; junction bases unmatched: 4. This CDR3 contains 14 residues. The CDR3 sequence is CASSRTGVTYEQYF. CDR3 DNA: TGTGCCAGCAGCCGGACAGGGGTAACCTACGAGCAGTACTTC.

The chain has TRBV6-6 and TRBJ1-6, with a possible D match to TRBD1 (5 bases). The V end lost 0 bases, the J end lost 8 bases, and 8 bases lay between the germline ends. This CDR3 spans 14 amino acids. Germline-derived CDR1 and CDR2 are MNHNY and SVGAGI (reference sequence). The DNA of the CDR3 is TGTGCCAGCAGTTACTCCCAGGGCCATTCACCCCTCCACTTT. Its protein is CASSYSQGHSPLHF.

With regard to this clone: One end of the junction varies from germline; a read error may be responsible. Here the CDR3 reads CASSLPDRSNAEAFF. The CDR3 bases are TGTGCCAGCTCACTTCCGGACAGGTCGAACGCTGAAGCTTTCTTT. V usage is TRBV18 and J usage is TRBJ1-1; 7 bases agree with TRBD1. The V gene's germline CDR1 is KGHSH and CDR2 LQKENI. The CDR3 is 15 amino acids.

This rearrangement joins TRBV6-1 to TRBJ1-2, with 9 bases matching TRBD1. Germline values: CDR1 MNHNS, CDR2 SASEGT. This CDR3 has 16 amino acids. V lost 1 base, J lost 4 bases, and 7 bases stayed unmatched. The CDR3: CASSEGGGQGVYGYTF. CDR3 nucleotide sequence: TGTGCCAGCAGTGAAGGGGGGGGACAGGGCGTCTATGGCTACACCTTC.

Concerning this clone itself: The same CDR3 can be traced to other DNA sequences in this sample. V is TRBV18 and J is TRBJ1-6; D is uncertain. Germline CDR1 and CDR2: KGHSH and LQKENI. V lost 2 bases and J lost 5, with 4 bases in between. The CDR3 totals 13 residues. The CDR3 here is CASSPVDNSPLHF. As DNA, the CDR3 is TGTGCCAGCTCACCAGTAGATAATTCACCCCTCCACTTT.

The rearrangement links TRBV18 to TRBJ1-2, with 7 positions matching TRBD1. V trimming: 3 bases; J trimming: 4 bases; junction bases outside the gene matches: 5. The CDR3 extends over 14 amino acids. CDR1 and CDR2 (germline): KGHSH, LQKENI. The CDR3 here is CASSPGQNFYGYTF. In DNA, the CDR3 is TGTGCCAGCTCACCGGGACAGAATTTCTATGGCTACACCTTC.

This clone was counted a single time. This chain uses TRBV4-3 with TRBJ2-7, with 9 bases that match TRBD1. The trim removed 4 bases at V and 2 bases at J, leaving 6 bases unmatched. Germline V lookup: CDR1 LGHNA, CDR2 YSLEER. This CDR3 region has 15 residues. The CDR3 DNA reads as TGCGCCAGCAGCCGCGAACAGGGGGCCCCCTACGAGCAGTACTTC. Its translation is CASSREQGAPYEQYF.

The rearrangement links TRBV7-7 to TRBJ2-1; 9 bases fit TRBD2. The CDR3 length is 14 residues. Germline lookup yields CDR1 SSHAT and CDR2 FNYEAQ (reference sequence). V dropped 2 bases and J dropped 8; count of bases not matched to a gene: 4. The CDR3 bases are TGTGCCAGCAGCTTAAGCAAGCGGGAGGATGAGCAGTTCTTC. It yields the protein CASSLSKREDEQFF.

This chain joins TRBV6-1 and TRBJ1-6; 7 bases map to TRBD1. CDR1 is MNHNS, CDR2 SASEGT, per germline. The CDR3 has 15 amino acids. After removal of 0 bases from V and 9 bases from J, the junction contained 5 bases not matched to a gene. Written as DNA, the CDR3 is TGTGCCAGCAGTGAAGCAGGGGGCAATCGTTCACCCCTCCACTTT. Its translation is CASSEAGGNRSPLHF.

The rearrangement links TRBV5-1 to TRBJ1-2, with 7 bases lining up with TRBD1. Losses at the gene ends were 2 bases for V and 9 bases for J; bases not matched to a gene: 4. Germline CDR1 is SGHRS and CDR2 is YFSETQ. This CDR3 has 12 residues. The CDR3 sequence is CASSLNRGRYTF. The CDR3 DNA sequence: TGCGCCAGCAGCTTAAACAGGGGCCGCTACACCTTC.

V usage is TRBV29-1 and J usage is TRBJ2-3; D is unclear. The CDR3 runs to 14 residues. Germline V gene data show CDR1 as SQVTM and CDR2 as ANQGSEA. The V end was cut by 8 bases, the J end by 2 bases, with 17 bases between. The CDR3 sequence is CSCSAARTTDTQYF. The CDR3 DNA sequence: TGCAGCTGTTCCGCAGCGCGAACCACAGATACGCAGTATTTT.

This chain joins TRBV5-6 and TRBJ2-3; D perhaps matches TRBD2 (6 bases). V dropped 0 bases and J dropped 5 bases, with 13 bases sitting between them. The CDR3 is 15 residues long. Germline lookup yields CDR1 SGHDT and CDR2 YYEEEE. The CDR3 DNA sequence: TGTGCCAGCAGCTTGGACTACCGGAGGGGAGATACGCAGTATTTT. This codes for CASSLDYRRGDTQYF.

V gene TRBV11-2 combines with J gene TRBJ2-2, with D tentatively TRBD2 (6 bases). Trimming removed 1 base at V and 6 bases at J, with 24 bases between. Germline values: CDR1 SGHAT, CDR2 FQNNGV. There are 19 residues in the CDR3. As DNA, the CDR3 is TGTGCCAGCAGCTTAGCCTTTCACGGGACTCAGAAACGAGCCGGGGAGCTGTTTTTT. Protein: CASSLAFHGTQKRAGELFF.

The chain uses TRBV2 and TRBJ2-7; the match to TRBD2 covers 14 bases. The junction had 5 bases not matched to a gene; V was cut back by 5 bases and J by 5 bases. This CDR3 has 15 residues. The germline V gene encodes CDR1 SNHLY and CDR2 FYNNEI. This CDR3 reads CASSRTGLAGDEQYF. CDR3 DNA sequence: TGTGCCAGCAGTCGCACGGGACTAGCGGGAGACGAGCAGTACTTC.

The chain couples TRBV27 to TRBJ1-2, with no clear D. Germline V lookup: CDR1 MNHEY, CDR2 SMNVEV (reference sequence). The ends were cut back, 6 bases at V and 0 bases at J, with 8 bases in the middle. This CDR3 has 13 residues. The CDR3 nucleotides read TGTGCCAGCAGGTCGACACCTAACTATGGCTACACCTTC. This encodes CASRSTPNYGYTF.

This rearrangement joins TRBV11-2 to TRBJ1-3; the D gene is possibly TRBD1 (5 bases). The V end was cut by 4 bases, the J end by 2 bases, with 9 bases between. Germline CDR1 reads SGHAT; CDR2 reads FQNNGV. The CDR3 is 14 residues long. CDR3 nucleotide sequence: TGTGCCAGCAGCTCCGGGACTGCTGGAAACACCATATATTTT. Translated: CASSSGTAGNTIYF. Based on the CDR3 plus reference TRBV11-2 and TRBJ1-3, the full variable domain is EAGVAQSPRYKIIEKRQSVAFWCNPISGHATLYWYQQILGQGPKLLIQFQNNGVVDDSQLPKDRFSAERLKGVDSTLKIQPAKLEDSAVYLCASSSGTAGNTIYFGEGSWLTVV.

This rearrangement joins TRBV7-2 to TRBJ1-4; D is perhaps TRBD1 (6 bases). Germline lookup yields CDR1 SGHTA and CDR2 FQGNSA. Between the trimmed V and J ends, which lost 0 bases and 7 bases, there was a span of 12 bases. The CDR3 loop spans 15 amino acids. CDR3 nucleotide sequence: TGTGCCAGCAGCTTAGCCGGGGGGCTAAGTGAAAAACTGTTTTTT. Its protein product is CASSLAGGLSEKLFF.

This clone appeared once. The chain is built from TRBV30 and TRBJ2-5, with TRBD2 identical over 7 bases. Gene TRBJ2-7 matches the end of the DNA better, so the J call may be wrong. CDR3 length equals 13 residues. CDR1 and CDR2 from the germline V gene are GTSNPN and SVGIG (reference sequence). In DNA, the CDR3 is TGTGCCTGGGCCTGGGGGGGCTCCTACGAGCAGTACTTC. Translation gives CAWAWGGSYEQYF.

This clone was detected only once. The V call is TRBV13, the J call TRBJ1-1; no reliable D call. V was trimmed by 5 bases and J by 2 bases, leaving 12 bases between them. Germline values: CDR1 PRHDT, CDR2 FYEKMQ (reference sequence). The CDR3 has 14 amino acids. The CDR3 nucleotides read TGTGCCAGCAGCCTCCGAGTAGTCAACACTGAAGCTTTCTTT. It codes for CASSLRVVNTEAFF.